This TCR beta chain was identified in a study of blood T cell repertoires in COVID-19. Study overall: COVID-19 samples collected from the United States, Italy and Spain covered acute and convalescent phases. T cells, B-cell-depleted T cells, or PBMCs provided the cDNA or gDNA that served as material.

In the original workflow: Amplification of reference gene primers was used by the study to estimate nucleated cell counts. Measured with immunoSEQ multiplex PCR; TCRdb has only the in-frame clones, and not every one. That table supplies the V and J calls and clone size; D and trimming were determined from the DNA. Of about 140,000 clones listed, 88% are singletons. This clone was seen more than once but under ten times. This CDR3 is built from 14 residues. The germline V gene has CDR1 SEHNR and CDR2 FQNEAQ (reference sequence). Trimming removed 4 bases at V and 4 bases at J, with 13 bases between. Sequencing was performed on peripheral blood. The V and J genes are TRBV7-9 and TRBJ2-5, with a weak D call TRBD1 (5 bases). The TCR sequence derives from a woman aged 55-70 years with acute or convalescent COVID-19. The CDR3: CASSSRVSTETQYF. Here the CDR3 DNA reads TGTGCCAGCAGCTCCAGGGTGTCAACAGAGACCCAGTACTTC.